Listed here are 21 T cell receptor beta chains from one sample, sequenced in a study of OX40 agonist ivuxolimab in advanced cancers. Preparation of the library involved the immunoSEQ multiplex PCR assay. Imported from immuneACCESS, the table was reduced by TCRdb to in-frame sequences with V and J called. These copies leave out some clones; in studies compared against another copy, an unresolved V gene accounts for under half, and the cause of the remainder is not known. For this sample the table gives roughly 110,000 clones, of which around 90% were detected only once. Approximately 1.3% of the sample belongs to the ten largest clones. The sequences come from CD4+ or CD8+ T cells sorted from blood, collected in a trial of the OX40 agonist ivuxolimab. These receptors were obtained from an adult with an advanced solid tumor such as melanoma, head and neck, liver or kidney cancer.

This chain uses TRBV6-1 with TRBJ2-3; D remains ambiguous. This CDR3 has 13 residues. Germline lookup yields CDR1 MNHNS and CDR2 SASEGT. V was cut by 4 bases and J by 0 bases, with 5 bases left in between. The CDR3 sequence is CASSALSTDTQYF. Here the CDR3 DNA reads TGTGCCAGCAGTGCTCTTAGCACAGATACGCAGTATTTT.

The chain combines TRBV28 with TRBJ1-2, with 7 positions matching TRBD1. This CDR3 is built from 14 residues. With 4 bases clipped from V and 7 bases from J, the junction kept 9 bases outside the gene matches. Germline CDR1 is MDHEN and CDR2 is SYDVKM. The chain's CDR3 is CASSSTGEATGYTF. In nucleotides, the CDR3 is TGTGCCAGCAGTTCTACAGGGGAGGCAACTGGCTACACCTTC.

The CDR3 protein is CASSPSTEKLFF. The CDR3 nucleotides read TGTGCCAGCTCACCGTCAACAGAAAAACTGTTTTTT. This chain connects TRBV18 to TRBJ1-4; no firm D call. This CDR3 has 12 amino acids. Trimming removed 3 bases at V and 8 bases at J, with 7 bases between. Germline CDR1 and CDR2: KGHSH and LQKENI.

This clone has just one count. The CDR3 region is CASSRTSLPYEQYF. The CDR3 nucleotides are TGTGCCAGCAGCCGGACTAGCCTTCCCTACGAGCAGTACTTC. The genes are TRBV6-5 and TRBJ2-7, with TRBD2 matching over 8 bases. CDR1 is MNHEY and CDR2 is SVGAGI in the germline V gene. The CDR3 has 14 amino acids. With V trimmed by 6 bases and J by 2 bases, 6 bases remained unmatched.

The chain couples TRBV9 to TRBJ1-6, with TRBD1 matching 9 bases. The germline CDR1 and CDR2 sequences are SGDLS and YYNGEE. The CDR3 is 14 amino acids. J lost 8 bases, V lost 2 bases, and 2 bases had no gene match. As DNA, the CDR3 is TGTGCCAGCAGCGTCGGGACAGGGCATTCACCCCTCCACTTT. Translated, it gives CASSVGTGHSPLHF.

V gene TRBV5-4 combines with J gene TRBJ1-1, with D perhaps matching TRBD1 (6 bases). This CDR3 contains 14 residues. Germline CDR1 SGHNT, CDR2 YYREEE (reference sequence). V lost 5 bases to trimming and J lost 0 bases, with 11 bases between them. Here the CDR3 reads CASRNRELNTEAFF. The CDR3 nucleotides are TGTGCCAGCAGAAACAGGGAACTGAACACTGAAGCTTTCTTT.

V and J are TRBV7-3 and TRBJ2-6; D remains ambiguous. Trimming shortened V by 5 bases and J by 0 bases, and 5 bases separated the two germline ends. Germline CDR1 and CDR2: SGHTA and FQGTGA. The CDR3 extends over 14 amino acids. The CDR3 bases are TGTGCCAGCAGCCGTACCTCTGGGGCCAACGTCCTGACTTTC. Translation: CASSRTSGANVLTF.

The genes are TRBV30 and TRBJ1-3; no clear D. This CDR3 is 14 amino acids long. CDR1 GTSNPN and CDR2 SVGIG come from the germline V gene (reference sequence). The germline V and J ends were trimmed by 0 bases and 10 bases, with 16 bases remaining between them. The CDR3 region has the DNA TGTGCCTGGAGTGTCGACCTTACCTCCAGGACCATATATTTT. This encodes CAWSVDLTSRTIYF. Filled out from reference TRBV30 and TRBJ1-3, the complete variable domain reads SQTIHQWPATLVQPVGSPLSLECTVEGTSNPNLYWYRQAAGRGLQLLFYSVGIGQISSEVPQNLSASRPQDRQFILSSKKLLLSDSGFYLCAWSVDLTSRTIYFGEGSWLTVV.

Written as DNA, the CDR3 is TGTGCCAGCAGGGGGGGCGGATTCTCTGGAAACACCATATATTTT. The encoded protein is CASRGGGFSGNTIYF. The genes are TRBV28 and TRBJ1-3; tentative D call: TRBD1 (6 bases). The CDR3 is 15 residues long. Germline V gives CDR1 MDHEN, CDR2 SYDVKM. Trimming left V 6 bases short and J 0 bases short, with 12 bases between.

The V and J genes are TRBV6-5 and TRBJ1-4; D unresolved. In germline, CDR1 is MNHEY, CDR2 SVGAGI. This CDR3 comprises 16 residues. V dropped 3 bases and J dropped 8 bases, with 19 bases sitting between them. The CDR3 DNA follows: TGTGCCAGCAGTTATGCGAGTTTGGGAAGTGGCGAAAAACTGTTTTTT. Its protein product is CASSYASLGSGEKLFF.

The chain is built from TRBV5-1 and TRBJ2-7; D gene ambiguous. Germline-derived CDR1 and CDR2 are SGHRS and YFSETQ. The V end lost 0 bases, the J end lost 0 bases, and 13 bases lay between the germline ends. The CDR3 extends over 16 amino acids. CDR3 region: CASSLAPASLSYEQYF. CDR3 in DNA: TGCGCCAGCAGCTTGGCCCCAGCTTCCCTCTCCTACGAGCAGTACTTC.

The gene calls are TRBV2 and TRBJ2-5, with D maybe TRBD2 (5 bases). The CDR3 covers 13 residues. The V gene's germline CDR1 is SNHLY and CDR2 FYNNEI. The V end was cut by 1 base, the J end by 5 bases, with 8 bases between. The chain's CDR3 is CASSEVERETQYF. CDR3 coding DNA: TGTGCCAGCAGTGAAGTAGAGCGGGAGACCCAGTACTTC.

The chain couples TRBV9 to TRBJ1-1; D unclear. The germline gives CDR1 SGDLS, CDR2 YYNGEE. The CDR3 totals 15 residues. The ends were cut back, 3 bases at V and 1 base at J, with 13 bases in the middle. The DNA for the CDR3 is TGTGCCAGCAGCGCCGGACGGGCCGAGAACACTGAAGCTTTCTTT. Its protein is CASSAGRAENTEAFF.

The V and J genes are TRBV7-3 and TRBJ2-3; D gene uncertain. The V end lost 8 bases, the J end lost 2 bases, and 17 bases lay between the germline ends. Germline CDR1 is SGHTA and CDR2 is FQGTGA. The CDR3 is made up of 15 amino acids. CDR3 protein: CASRRRPAPTDTQYF. The CDR3 DNA reads as TGTGCCAGCCGACGGCGACCCGCGCCCACAGATACGCAGTATTTT.

About this clone: A read error may produce the germline difference seen at one junction end. The CDR3 bases are TGTGCCATCAGCGAGTCCAGGGCCTATGGCTACACCTTC. This sequence encodes CAISESRAYGYTF. This chain joins TRBV10-3 and TRBJ1-2, with a tentative D call TRBD1 (5 bases). From germline, CDR1 is ENHRY and CDR2 SYGVKD. The CDR3 is made up of 13 amino acids.

The rearrangement links TRBV7-3 to TRBJ2-2; TRBD2 might be the D (6 bases). Germline V gene data show CDR1 as SGHTA and CDR2 as FQGTGA. V was shortened by 5 bases and J by 5 bases, with 18 bases between the two germline ends. The CDR3 runs 16 residues. CDR3 protein: CASSPPGRESTGELFF. The DNA of the CDR3 is TGTGCCAGCAGCCCCCCGGGCCGGGAGTCGACCGGGGAGCTGTTTTTT.

The chain recombines TRBV6-1 with TRBJ2-3; D not resolved. V dropped 2 bases and J dropped 8 bases, with 17 bases sitting between them. Germline assignment: CDR1 MNHNS and CDR2 SASEGT. CDR3 size: 15 residues. The CDR3 reads CASSEFPTARSTQYF. CDR3 nucleotide sequence: TGTGCCAGCAGTGAATTTCCCACTGCACGCAGTACGCAGTATTTT.

The chain uses TRBV29-1 and TRBJ2-7; no clear D gene. CDR1 and CDR2 (germline): SQVTM, ANQGSEA. V gave up 0 bases and J gave up 0 bases, with 12 bases separating them. The CDR3 contains 15 residues. The CDR3 sequence: CSVEDIASDSYEQYF. For the CDR3, the DNA is TGCAGCGTTGAAGATATTGCCTCGGACTCCTACGAGCAGTACTTC.

The chain links TRBV2 to TRBJ2-5; D gene unclear. The CDR3 contains 14 residues. Germline-derived CDR1 and CDR2 are SNHLY and FYNNEI. Trimming shortened V by 7 bases and J by 2 bases, and 14 bases separated the two germline ends. Here the CDR3 DNA reads TGTGCCAGCACCCGTCGGGCGGCACAAGAGACCCAGTACTTC. As protein: CASTRRAAQETQYF. Looking up the rest from reference TRBV2 and TRBJ2-5 gives the full variable domain: EPEVTQTPSHQVTQMGQEVILRCVPISNHLYFYWYRQILGQKVEFLVSFYNNEISEKSEIFDDQFSVERPDGSNFTLKIRSTKLEDSAMYFCASTRRAAQETQYFGPGTRLLVL.

The rearrangement links TRBV6-5 to TRBJ2-1, with D possibly matching TRBD2 (5 bases). Germline CDR1 MNHEY, CDR2 SVGAGI. V was pared by 6 bases and J by 6 bases, with 18 bases between. The CDR3 sequence is 15 residues long. CDR3 sequence (DNA): TGTGCCAGCAGCGGGTCGAGGGCTTATGGCAATGAGCAGTTCTTC. Protein product: CASSGSRAYGNEQFF.

V gene TRBV2 combines with J gene TRBJ2-3; 7 nucleotides agree with TRBD1. The CDR3 is made up of 16 amino acids. J lost 0 bases, V lost 6 bases, and 9 bases had no gene match. The germline V gene encodes CDR1 SNHLY and CDR2 FYNNEI. The CDR3 protein is CASRTGQYPSTDTQYF. The CDR3 bases are TGTGCCAGCAGGACGGGACAGTATCCTAGCACAGATACGCAGTATTTT.